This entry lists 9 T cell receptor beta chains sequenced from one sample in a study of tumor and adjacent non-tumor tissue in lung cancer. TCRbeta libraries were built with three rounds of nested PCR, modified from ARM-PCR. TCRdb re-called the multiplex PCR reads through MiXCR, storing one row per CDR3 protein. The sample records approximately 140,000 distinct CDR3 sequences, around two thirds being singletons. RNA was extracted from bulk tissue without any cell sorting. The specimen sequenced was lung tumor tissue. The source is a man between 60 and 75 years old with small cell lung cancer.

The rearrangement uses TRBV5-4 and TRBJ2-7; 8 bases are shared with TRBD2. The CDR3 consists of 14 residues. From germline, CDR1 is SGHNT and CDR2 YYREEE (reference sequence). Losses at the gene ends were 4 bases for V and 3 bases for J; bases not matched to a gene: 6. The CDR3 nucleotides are TGTGCCAGCAGCGAAACCGGGACTAGCTACGAGCAGTACTTC. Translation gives CASSETGTSYEQYF.

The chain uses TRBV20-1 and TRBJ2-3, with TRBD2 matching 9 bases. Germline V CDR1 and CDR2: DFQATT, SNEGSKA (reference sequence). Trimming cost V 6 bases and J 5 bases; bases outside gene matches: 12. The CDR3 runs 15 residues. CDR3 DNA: TGCAGTGCATTTCCCAAGCGACTAGCGGAAGATACGCAGTATTTT. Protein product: CSAFPKRLAEDTQYF.

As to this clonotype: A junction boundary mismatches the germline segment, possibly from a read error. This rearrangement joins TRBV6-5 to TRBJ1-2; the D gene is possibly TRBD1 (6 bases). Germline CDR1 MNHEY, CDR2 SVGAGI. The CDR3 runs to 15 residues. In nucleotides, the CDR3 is TGTGCCAGCAGTTACGGTGCAGGGGCAAACTATGGCTACGCCTTC. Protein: CASSYGAGANYGYAF.

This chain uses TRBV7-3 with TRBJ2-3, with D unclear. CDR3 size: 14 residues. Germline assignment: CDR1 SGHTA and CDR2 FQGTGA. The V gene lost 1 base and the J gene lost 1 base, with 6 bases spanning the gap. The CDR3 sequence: CASSLNSGTDTQYF. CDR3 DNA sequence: TGTGCCAGCAGCTTAAATTCGGGCACAGATACGCAGTATTTT.

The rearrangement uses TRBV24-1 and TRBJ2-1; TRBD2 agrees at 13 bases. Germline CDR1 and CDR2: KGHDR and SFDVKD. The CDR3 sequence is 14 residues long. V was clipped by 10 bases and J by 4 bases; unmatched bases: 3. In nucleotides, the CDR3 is TGTGCCACAGGACTAGCGGGAGATTACAATGAGCAGTTCTTC. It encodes CATGLAGDYNEQFF.

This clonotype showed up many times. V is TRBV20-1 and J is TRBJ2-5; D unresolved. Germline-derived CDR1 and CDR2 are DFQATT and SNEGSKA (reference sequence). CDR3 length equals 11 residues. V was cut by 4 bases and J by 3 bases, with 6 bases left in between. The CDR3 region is CSATKEETQYF. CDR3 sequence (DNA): TGCAGTGCTACCAAGGAAGAGACCCAGTACTTC.

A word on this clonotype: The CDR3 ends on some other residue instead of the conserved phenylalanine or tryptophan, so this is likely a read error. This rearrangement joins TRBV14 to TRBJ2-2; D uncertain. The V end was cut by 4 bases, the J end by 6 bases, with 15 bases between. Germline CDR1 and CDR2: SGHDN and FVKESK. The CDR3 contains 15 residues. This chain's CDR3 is CASSLGSSHPGELFL. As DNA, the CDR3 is TGTGCCAGCAGCCTGGGATCCTCCCATCCCGGGGAGCTGTTTTTA.

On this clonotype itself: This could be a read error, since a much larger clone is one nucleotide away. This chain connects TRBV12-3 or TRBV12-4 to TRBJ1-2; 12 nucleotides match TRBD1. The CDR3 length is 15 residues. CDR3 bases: TGTGCCAGCAGTTTGGGACAGGGGGCGAACTATGGCTACGCCTTC. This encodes CASSLGQGANYGYAF.

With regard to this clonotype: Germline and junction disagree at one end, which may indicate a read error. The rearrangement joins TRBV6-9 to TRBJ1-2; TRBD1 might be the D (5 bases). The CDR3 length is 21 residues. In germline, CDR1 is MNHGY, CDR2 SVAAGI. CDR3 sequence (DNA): TGTGCAAGCAGGGTACCGGGACGGCAAATCCAGTCGGTTCTGAATAACTATGGCTACACCTTC. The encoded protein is CASRVPGRQIQSVLNNYGYTF.